This T cell receptor (beta chain) was sequenced during a study of Graves' ophthalmopathy and Graves' hyperthyroidism. RNA transcripts were the source from which TCR beta CDR3 regions were amplified. The library came from an HTBI-primed first-round RT-PCR and a second-round multiplex PCR. TCRdb reanalysed the multiplex PCR reads using MiXCR and keeps one entry per CDR3 protein. The sample holds 150,000 to 200,000 distinct CDR3 sequences, approximately 40% seen once. This clonotype was picked up many times. The antigen is unknown. Having ophthalmopathy, the donors showed moderate-to-severe activity, CAS ≥3 and NOSPECS ≥4, with disease lasting under 3 months. A diagnosis was made from clinical symptoms together with serum thyroxine, TRAb, thyroid ultrasound and orbital computed tomography. V was cut by 8 bases and J by 5 bases, with 16 bases left in between. CDR3 length: 14 amino acids. The study, taken as a whole, reports: With a specificity of just under 75% and a sensitivity of around 70%, the model predicted ophthalmopathy progression. Built on 13 signatures, a model told ophthalmopathy apart from stable hyperthyroidism with approximately 88% sensitivity and 81.08% specificity.

The rearrangement uses TRBV12-3 or TRBV12-4 and TRBJ2-4; D is uncertain. The sample consisted of peripheral blood. This receptor was taken from a man aged 25 to 40 with Graves' ophthalmopathy. The CDR3 here is CASQTELGQNIQYF. The DNA of the CDR3 is TGTGCCAGCCAAACGGAGCTTGGGCAAAACATTCAGTACTTC.